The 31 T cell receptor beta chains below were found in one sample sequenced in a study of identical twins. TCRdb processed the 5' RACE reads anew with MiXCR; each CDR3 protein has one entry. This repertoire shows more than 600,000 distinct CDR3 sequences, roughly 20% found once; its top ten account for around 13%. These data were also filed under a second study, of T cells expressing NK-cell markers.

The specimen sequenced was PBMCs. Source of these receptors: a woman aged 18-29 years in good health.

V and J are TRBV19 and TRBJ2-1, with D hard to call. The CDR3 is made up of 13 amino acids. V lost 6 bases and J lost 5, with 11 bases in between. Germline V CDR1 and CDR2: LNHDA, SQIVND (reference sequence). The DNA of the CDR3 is TGTGCCAGTAGGGACCCAGGTGACAATGAGCAGTTCTTC. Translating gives CASRDPGDNEQFF.

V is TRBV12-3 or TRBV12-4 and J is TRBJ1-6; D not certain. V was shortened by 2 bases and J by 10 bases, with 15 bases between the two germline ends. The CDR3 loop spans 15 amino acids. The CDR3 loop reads CASSLNRHSASPLHF. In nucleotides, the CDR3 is TGTGCCAGCAGTTTAAATCGACACTCAGCCTCACCCCTCCACTTT.

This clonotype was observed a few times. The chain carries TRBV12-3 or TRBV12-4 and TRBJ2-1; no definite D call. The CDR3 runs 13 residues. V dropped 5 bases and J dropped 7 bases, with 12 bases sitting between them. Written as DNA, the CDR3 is TGTGCCAGCAGTCTCAGCCCCAAGAATGAGCAGTTCTTC. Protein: CASSLSPKNEQFF.

CDR3 bases: TGCAGTGCTAAAGAGGAGGGCTACACCTTC. Translation: CSAKEEGYTF. The rearrangement links TRBV20-1 to TRBJ1-2; D gene uncertain. The CDR3 consists of 10 residues. In germline, CDR1 is DFQATT, CDR2 SNEGSKA (reference sequence). Trimming stripped 4 bases from V and 8 bases from J, with 8 bases between.

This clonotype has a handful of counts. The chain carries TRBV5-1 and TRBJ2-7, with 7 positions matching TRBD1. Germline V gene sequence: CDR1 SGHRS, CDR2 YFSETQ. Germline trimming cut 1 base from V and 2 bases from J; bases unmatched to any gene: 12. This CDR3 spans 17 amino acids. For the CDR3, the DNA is TGCGCCAGCAGCTTGTCCGGGACAGCCTTTATGACCTACGAGCAGTACTTC. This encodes CASSLSGTAFMTYEQYF.

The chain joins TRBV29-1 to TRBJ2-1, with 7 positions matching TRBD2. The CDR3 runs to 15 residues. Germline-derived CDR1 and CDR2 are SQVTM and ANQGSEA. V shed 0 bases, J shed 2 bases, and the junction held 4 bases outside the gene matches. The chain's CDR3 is CSVEEWDYTYNEQFF. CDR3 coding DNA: TGCAGCGTTGAAGAATGGGACTATACCTACAATGAGCAGTTCTTC.

CDR3 sequence: CSAFPASRTDTQYF. DNA for the CDR3: TGCAGTGCTTTTCCGGCGTCACGCACAGATACGCAGTATTTT. The V and J genes are TRBV20-1 and TRBJ2-3; D is ambiguous. V was cut by 5 bases and J by 1 base, with 13 bases left in between. CDR3 size: 14 residues. In germline, CDR1 is DFQATT, CDR2 SNEGSKA (reference sequence).

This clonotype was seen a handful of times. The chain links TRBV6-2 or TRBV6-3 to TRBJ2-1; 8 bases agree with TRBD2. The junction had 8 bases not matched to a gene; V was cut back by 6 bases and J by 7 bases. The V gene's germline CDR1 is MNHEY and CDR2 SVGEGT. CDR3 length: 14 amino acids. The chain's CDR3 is CASRPSAGDNEQFF. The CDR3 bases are TGTGCCAGCAGGCCCTCAGCGGGGGATAATGAGCAGTTCTTC.

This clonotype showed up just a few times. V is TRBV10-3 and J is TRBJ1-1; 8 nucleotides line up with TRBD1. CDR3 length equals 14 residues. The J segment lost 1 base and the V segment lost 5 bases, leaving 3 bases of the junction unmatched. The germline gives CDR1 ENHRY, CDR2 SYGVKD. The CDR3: CAISQGQANTEAFF. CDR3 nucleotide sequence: TGTGCCATCAGTCAGGGACAGGCGAACACTGAAGCTTTCTTT.

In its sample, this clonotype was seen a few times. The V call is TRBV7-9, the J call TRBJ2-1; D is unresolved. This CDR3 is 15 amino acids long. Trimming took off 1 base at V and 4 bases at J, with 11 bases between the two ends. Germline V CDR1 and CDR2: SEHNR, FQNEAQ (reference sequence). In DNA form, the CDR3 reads TGTGCCAGCAGCTTAGGCCAGCTAGGATACAATGAGCAGTTCTTC. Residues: CASSLGQLGYNEQFF.

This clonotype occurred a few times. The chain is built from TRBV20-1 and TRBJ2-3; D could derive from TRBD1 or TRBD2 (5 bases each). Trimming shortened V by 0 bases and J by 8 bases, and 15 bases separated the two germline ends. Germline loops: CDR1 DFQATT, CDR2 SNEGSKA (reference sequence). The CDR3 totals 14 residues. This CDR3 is CSARDGTVQVTQYF. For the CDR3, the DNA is TGCAGTGCTAGAGATGGGACGGTGCAGGTTACGCAGTATTTT.

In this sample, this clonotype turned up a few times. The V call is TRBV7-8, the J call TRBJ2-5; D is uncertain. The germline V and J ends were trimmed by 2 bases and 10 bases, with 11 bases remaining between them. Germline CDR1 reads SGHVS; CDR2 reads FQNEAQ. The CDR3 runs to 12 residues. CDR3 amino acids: CASSLSIGGQYF. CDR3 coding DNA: TGTGCCAGCAGCTTAAGTATCGGTGGCCAGTACTTC.

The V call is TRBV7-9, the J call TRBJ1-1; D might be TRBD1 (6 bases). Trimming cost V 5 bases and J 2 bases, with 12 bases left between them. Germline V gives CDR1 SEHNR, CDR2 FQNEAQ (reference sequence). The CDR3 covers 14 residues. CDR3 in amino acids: CASSLQGRNTEAFF. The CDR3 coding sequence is TGTGCCAGCAGCCTCCAGGGGCGTAACACTGAAGCTTTCTTT.

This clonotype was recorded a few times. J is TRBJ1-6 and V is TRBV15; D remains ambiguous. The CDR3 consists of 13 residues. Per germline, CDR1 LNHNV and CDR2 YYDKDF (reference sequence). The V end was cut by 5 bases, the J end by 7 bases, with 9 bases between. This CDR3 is CATSHTKNSPLHF. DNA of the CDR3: TGTGCCACCAGCCATACGAAGAATTCACCCCTCCACTTT.

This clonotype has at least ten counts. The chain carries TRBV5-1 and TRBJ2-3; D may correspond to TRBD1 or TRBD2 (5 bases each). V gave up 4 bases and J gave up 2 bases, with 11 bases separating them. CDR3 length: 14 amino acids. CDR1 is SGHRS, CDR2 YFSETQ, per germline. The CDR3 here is CASSPGPLTDTQYF. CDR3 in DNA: TGCGCCAGCAGCCCGGGACCCCTCACAGATACGCAGTATTTT.

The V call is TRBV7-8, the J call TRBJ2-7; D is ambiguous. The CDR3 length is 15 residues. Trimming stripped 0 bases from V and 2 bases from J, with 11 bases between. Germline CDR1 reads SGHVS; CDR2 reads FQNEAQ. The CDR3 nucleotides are TGTGCCAGCAGCTTAGCGCACAGCCCCGCCTACGAGCAGTACTTC. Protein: CASSLAHSPAYEQYF.

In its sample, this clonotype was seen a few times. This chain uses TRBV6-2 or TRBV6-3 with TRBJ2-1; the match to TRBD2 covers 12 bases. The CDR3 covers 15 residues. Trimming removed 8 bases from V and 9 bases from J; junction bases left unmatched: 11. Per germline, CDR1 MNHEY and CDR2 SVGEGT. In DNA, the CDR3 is TGTGCCAGCTCATCGCTAGCGGGGGGGACGACTGAGCAGTTCTTC. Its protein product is CASSSLAGGTTEQFF.

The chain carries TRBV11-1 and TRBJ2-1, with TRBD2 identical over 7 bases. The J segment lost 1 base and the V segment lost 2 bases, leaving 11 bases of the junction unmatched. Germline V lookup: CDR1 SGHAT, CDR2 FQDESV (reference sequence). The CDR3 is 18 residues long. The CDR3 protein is CASSLKVSLAVSYNEQFF. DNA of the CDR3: TGTGCCAGCAGCTTAAAGGTTTCGCTAGCGGTGTCCTACAATGAGCAGTTCTTC.

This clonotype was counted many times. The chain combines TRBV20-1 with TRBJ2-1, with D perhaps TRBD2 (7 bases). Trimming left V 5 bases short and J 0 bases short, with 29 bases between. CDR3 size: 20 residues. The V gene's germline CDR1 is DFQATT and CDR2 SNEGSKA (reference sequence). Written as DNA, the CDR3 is TGCAGTGCTTTATCTAGCGGAGGAGGGCGCCCGGACAGCTCCTACAATGAGCAGTTCTTC. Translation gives CSALSSGGGRPDSSYNEQFF.

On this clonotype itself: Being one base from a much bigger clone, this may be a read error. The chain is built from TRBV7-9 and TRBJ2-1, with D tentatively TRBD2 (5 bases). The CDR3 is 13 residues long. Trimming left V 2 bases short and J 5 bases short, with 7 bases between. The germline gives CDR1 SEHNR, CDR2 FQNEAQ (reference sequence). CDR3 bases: TGTGCCAGCAGCTTATCTAGCAACAATGAGCAGTTCTTC. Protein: CASSLSSNNEQFF.

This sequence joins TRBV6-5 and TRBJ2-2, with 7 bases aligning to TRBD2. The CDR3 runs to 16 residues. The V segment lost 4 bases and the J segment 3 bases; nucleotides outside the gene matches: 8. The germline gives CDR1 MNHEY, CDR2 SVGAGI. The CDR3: CASSFREVWYTGELFF. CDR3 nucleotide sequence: TGTGCCAGCAGTTTTCGGGAGGTTTGGTACACCGGGGAGCTGTTTTTT.

In DNA form, the CDR3 reads TGCAGTGCTTACAGCGTGAACACTGAAGCTTTCTTT. Protein sequence: CSAYSVNTEAFF. The genes are TRBV20-1 and TRBJ1-1; unclear D gene. This CDR3 is built from 12 residues. Trimming shortened V by 5 bases and J by 0 bases, and 7 bases separated the two germline ends. Germline V CDR1 and CDR2: DFQATT, SNEGSKA (reference sequence).

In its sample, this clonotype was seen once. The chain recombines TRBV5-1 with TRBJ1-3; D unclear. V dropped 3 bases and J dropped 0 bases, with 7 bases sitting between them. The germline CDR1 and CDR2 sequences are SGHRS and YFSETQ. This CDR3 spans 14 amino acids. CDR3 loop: CASSSGISGNTIYF. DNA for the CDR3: TGCGCCAGCAGCTCGGGGATCTCTGGAAACACCATATATTTT.

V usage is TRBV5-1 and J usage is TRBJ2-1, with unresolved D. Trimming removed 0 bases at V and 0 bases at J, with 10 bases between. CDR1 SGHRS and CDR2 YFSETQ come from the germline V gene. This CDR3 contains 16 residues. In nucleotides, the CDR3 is TGCGCCAGCAGCTTGGGTCTTATAGACTCCTACAATGAGCAGTTCTTC. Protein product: CASSLGLIDSYNEQFF.

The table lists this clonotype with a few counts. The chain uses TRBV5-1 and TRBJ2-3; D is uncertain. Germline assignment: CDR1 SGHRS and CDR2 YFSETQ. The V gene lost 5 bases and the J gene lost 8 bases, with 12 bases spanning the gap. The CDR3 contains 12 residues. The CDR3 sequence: CASSDLGSTQYF. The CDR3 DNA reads TGCGCCAGCAGTGATTTGGGATCTACGCAGTATTTT.

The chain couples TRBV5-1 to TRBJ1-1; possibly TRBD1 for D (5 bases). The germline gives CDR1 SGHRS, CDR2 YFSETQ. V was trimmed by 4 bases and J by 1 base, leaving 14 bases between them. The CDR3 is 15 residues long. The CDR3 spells CASSTRGVSNTEAFF. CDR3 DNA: TGCGCCAGCAGCACCCGGGGGGTCTCGAACACTGAAGCTTTCTTT.

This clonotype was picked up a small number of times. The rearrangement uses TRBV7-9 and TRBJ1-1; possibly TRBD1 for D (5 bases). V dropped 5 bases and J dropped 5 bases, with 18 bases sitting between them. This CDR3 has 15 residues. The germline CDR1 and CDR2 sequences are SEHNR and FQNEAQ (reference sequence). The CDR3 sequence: CASSPPGGQRTEAFF. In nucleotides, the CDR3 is TGTGCCAGCAGCCCCCCGGGGGGTCAGAGGACTGAAGCTTTCTTT. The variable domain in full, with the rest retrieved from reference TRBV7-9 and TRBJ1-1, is DTGVSQNPRHKITKRGQNVTFRCDPISEHNRLYWYRQTLGQGPEFLTYFQNEAQLEKSRLLSDRFSAERPKGSFSTLEIQRTEQGDSAMYLCASSPPGGQRTEAFFGQGTRLTVV.

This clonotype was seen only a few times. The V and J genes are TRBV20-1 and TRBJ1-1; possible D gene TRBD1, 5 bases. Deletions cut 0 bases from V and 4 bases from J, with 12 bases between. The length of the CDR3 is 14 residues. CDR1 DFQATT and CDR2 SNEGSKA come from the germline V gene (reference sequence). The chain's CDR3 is CSARDLSGGTEAFF. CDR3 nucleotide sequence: TGCAGTGCTAGAGATCTATCGGGGGGCACTGAAGCTTTCTTT.

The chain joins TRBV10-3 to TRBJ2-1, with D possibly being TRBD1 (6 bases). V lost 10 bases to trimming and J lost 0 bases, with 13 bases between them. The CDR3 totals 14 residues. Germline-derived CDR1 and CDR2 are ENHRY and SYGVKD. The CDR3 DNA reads TGTGCCACAGGGGCCTTGGGCTCCTACAATGAGCAGTTCTTC. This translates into CATGALGSYNEQFF.

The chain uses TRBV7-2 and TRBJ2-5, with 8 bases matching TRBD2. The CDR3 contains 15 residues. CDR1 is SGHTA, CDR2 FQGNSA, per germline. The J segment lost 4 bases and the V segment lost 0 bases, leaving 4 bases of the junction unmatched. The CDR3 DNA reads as TGTGCCAGCAGCTTAGCGCGAAGCGGGAGAGAGACCCAGTACTTC. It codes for CASSLARSGRETQYF.

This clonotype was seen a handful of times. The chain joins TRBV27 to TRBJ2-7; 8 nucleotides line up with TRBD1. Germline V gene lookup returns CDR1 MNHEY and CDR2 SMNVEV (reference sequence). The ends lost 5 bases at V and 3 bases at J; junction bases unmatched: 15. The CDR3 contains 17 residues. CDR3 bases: TGTGCCAGCAGTCCACTCTCCGGACAGGGTCAGGGCTACGAGCAGTACTTC. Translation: CASSPLSGQGQGYEQYF.